The 4 T cell receptor beta chains given below trace back to one sample, sequenced in a study of blood T cell repertoires in COVID-19. The data were produced by immunoSEQ multiplex PCR, yet TCRdb's version contains in-frame clones alone and is incomplete. This table holds roughly 100,000 clones, around 87% found once. Sequencing was done on a sample of peripheral blood. The receptor set was obtained from a human donor in a cohort sampled during active COVID-19.

This clone was seen just once. The V call is TRBV6-4, the J call TRBJ2-2, with 10 bases aligning to TRBD2. Germline loops: CDR1 MRHNA, CDR2 SNTAGT. This CDR3 has 18 amino acids. The V and J ends lost 3 bases and 1 base, in that order; junction bases with no gene match: 8. The CDR3 bases are TGTGCCAGCAGTGAACGACTAGCGGGCCAAATGAACACCGGGGAGCTGTTTTTT. Its translation is CASSERLAGQMNTGELFF.

CDR3 DNA: TGTGCCAGCAGAGGTGCGTCGGGGAGATGGAACACTGAAGCTTTCTTT. This gives the protein CASRGASGRWNTEAFF. V is TRBV2 and J is TRBJ1-1; D not certain. The V end lost 6 bases, the J end lost 1 base, and 18 bases lay between the germline ends. The CDR3 spans 16 residues. Germline V gives CDR1 SNHLY, CDR2 FYNNEI. The whole variable domain, remainder taken from reference TRBV2 and TRBJ1-1, is EPEVTQTPSHQVTQMGQEVILRCVPISNHLYFYWYRQILGQKVEFLVSFYNNEISEKSEIFDDQFSVERPDGSNFTLKIRSTKLEDSAMYFCASRGASGRWNTEAFFGQGTRLTVV.

The rearrangement uses TRBV7-3 and TRBJ2-1, with 7 nucleotides matching TRBD2. Germline loops: CDR1 SGHTA, CDR2 FQGTGA. V shed 0 bases, J shed 2 bases, and the junction held 7 bases outside the gene matches. The CDR3 length is 17 residues. CDR3 sequence reads: CASSLTPGGRAYNEQFF. CDR3 DNA sequence: TGTGCCAGCAGCTTAACCCCCGGCGGGAGAGCCTACAATGAGCAGTTCTTC.

V and J are TRBV4-2 and TRBJ2-1; D remains ambiguous. CDR1 and CDR2 from the germline V gene are LGHNA and YNFKEQ. V lost 4 bases to trimming and J lost 3 bases, with 10 bases between them. The CDR3 is 14 residues long. CDR3 nucleotide sequence: TGTGCCAGCAGCCCGACGGAGAGCTACAATGAGCAGTTCTTC. Its protein is CASSPTESYNEQFF.